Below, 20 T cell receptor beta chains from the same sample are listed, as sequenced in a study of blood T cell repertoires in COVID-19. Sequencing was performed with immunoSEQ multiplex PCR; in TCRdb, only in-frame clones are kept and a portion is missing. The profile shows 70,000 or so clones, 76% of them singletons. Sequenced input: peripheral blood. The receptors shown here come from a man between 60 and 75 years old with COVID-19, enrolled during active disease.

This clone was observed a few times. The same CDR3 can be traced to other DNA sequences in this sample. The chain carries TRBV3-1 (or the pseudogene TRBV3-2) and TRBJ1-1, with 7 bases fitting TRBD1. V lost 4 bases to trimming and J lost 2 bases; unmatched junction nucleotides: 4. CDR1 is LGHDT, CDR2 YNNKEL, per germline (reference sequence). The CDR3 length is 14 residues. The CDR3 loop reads CASSLGTANTEAFF. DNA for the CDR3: TGTGCCAGCAGCCTCGGGACAGCTAACACTGAAGCTTTCTTT.

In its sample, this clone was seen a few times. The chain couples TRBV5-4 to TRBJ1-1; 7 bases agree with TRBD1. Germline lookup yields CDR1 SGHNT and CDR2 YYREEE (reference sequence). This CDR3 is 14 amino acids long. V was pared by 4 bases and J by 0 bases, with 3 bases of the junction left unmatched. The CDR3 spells CASSRDRVNTEAFF. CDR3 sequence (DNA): TGTGCCAGCAGCCGGGACAGAGTGAACACTGAAGCTTTCTTT.

In DNA, the CDR3 is TGTGCCAGCAGCCAAGGCCCATTTACAGGGCAGCGCGAGCAGTACTTC. As protein: CASSQGPFTGQREQYF. The chain combines TRBV3-1 (or the pseudogene TRBV3-2) with TRBJ2-7; a possible D gene is TRBD1 (6 bases). Germline assignment: CDR1 LGHDT and CDR2 YNNKEL (reference sequence). Between the trimmed V and J ends, which lost 1 base and 6 bases, there was a span of 19 bases. The CDR3 contains 16 residues.

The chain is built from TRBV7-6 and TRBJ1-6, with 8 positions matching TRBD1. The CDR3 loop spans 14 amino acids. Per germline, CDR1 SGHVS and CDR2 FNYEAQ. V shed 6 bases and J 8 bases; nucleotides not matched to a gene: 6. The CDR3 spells CASRGTGRDSPLHF. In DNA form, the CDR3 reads TGTGCCAGCAGGGGGACAGGACGGGATTCACCCCTCCACTTT.

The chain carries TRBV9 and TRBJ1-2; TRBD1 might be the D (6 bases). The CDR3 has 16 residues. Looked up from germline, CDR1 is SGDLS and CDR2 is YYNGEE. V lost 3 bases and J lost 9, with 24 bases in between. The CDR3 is CASSAQIRGQGSSYTF. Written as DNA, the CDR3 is TGTGCCAGCAGCGCCCAAATAAGAGGGCAGGGGAGTAGCTACACCTTC.

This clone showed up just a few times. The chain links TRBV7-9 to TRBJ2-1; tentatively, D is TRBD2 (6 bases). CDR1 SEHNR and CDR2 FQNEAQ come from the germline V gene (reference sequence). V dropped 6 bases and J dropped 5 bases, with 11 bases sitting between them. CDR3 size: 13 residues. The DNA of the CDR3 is TGTGCCAGCAGTGATAGCGGAGACAATGAGCAGTTCTTC. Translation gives CASSDSGDNEQFF.

CDR3 DNA: TGTGCCAGCAGTTACTCGACCGGGATATGGACCAATGAGCAGTTCTTC. Amino acids: CASSYSTGIWTNEQFF. The V gene is TRBV6-5, the J gene TRBJ2-1, with D possibly TRBD2 on 5 matching bases. The V end lost 0 bases, the J end lost 6 bases, and 15 bases lay between the germline ends. The CDR3 loop spans 16 amino acids. From germline, CDR1 is MNHEY and CDR2 SVGAGI.

The CDR3: CASSQDQGGSWNEQFF. CDR3 DNA: TGCGCCAGCAGCCAAGATCAGGGCGGGAGTTGGAATGAGCAGTTCTTC. This chain connects TRBV4-1 to TRBJ2-1; the match to TRBD2 covers 7 bases. The CDR3 contains 16 residues. J gave up 7 bases and V 0 bases, and 9 bases lay outside the gene matches. The germline V gene encodes CDR1 MGHRA and CDR2 YSYEKL.

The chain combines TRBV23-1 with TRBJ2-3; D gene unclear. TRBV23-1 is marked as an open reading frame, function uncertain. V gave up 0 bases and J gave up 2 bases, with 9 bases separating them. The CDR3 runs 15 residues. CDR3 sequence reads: CASSQSRRITDTQYF. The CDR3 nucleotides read TGCGCCAGCAGTCAATCTCGGCGGATCACAGATACGCAGTATTTT.

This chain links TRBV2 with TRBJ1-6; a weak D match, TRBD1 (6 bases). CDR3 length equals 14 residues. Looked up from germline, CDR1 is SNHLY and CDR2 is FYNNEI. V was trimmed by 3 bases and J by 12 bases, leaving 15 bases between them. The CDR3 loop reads CASSEIWGGGPLHF. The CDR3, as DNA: TGTGCCAGCAGTGAGATCTGGGGAGGGGGACCCCTCCACTTT.

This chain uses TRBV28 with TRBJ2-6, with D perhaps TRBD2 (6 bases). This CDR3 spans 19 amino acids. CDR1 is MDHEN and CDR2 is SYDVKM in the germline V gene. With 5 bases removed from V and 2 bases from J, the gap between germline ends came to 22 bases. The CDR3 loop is CASSVTMRGERAGANVLTF. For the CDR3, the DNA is TGTGCCAGCAGTGTGACAATGAGGGGAGAGCGGGCTGGGGCCAACGTCCTGACTTTC.

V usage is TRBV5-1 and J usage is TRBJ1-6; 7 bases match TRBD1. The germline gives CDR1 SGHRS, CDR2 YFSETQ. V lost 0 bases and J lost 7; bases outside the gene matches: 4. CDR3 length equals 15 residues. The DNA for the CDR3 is TGCGCCAGCAGCTTGGCGGGGACAGAGAATTCACCCCTCCACTTT. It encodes CASSLAGTENSPLHF.

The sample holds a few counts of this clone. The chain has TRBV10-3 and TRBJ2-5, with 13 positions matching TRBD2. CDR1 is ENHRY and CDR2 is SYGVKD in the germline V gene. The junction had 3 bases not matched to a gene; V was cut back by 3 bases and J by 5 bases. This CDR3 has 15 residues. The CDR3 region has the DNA TGTGCCATCAGTGATCGGACTAGCGGGGGCGAGACCCAGTACTTC. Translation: CAISDRTSGGETQYF.

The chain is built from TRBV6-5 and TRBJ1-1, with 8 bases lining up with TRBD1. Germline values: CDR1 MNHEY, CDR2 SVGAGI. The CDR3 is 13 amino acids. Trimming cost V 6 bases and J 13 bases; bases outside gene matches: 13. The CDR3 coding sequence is TGTGCCAGCAGACCTACAGGGGGGCGTTTGGATTTCTTT. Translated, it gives CASRPTGGRLDFF.

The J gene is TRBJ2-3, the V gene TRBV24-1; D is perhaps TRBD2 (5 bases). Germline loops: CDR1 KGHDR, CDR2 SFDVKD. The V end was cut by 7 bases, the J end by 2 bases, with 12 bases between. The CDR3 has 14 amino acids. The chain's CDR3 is CATSLRGNTDTQYF. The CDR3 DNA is TGTGCCACCAGCCTCCGGGGAAACACAGATACGCAGTATTTT.

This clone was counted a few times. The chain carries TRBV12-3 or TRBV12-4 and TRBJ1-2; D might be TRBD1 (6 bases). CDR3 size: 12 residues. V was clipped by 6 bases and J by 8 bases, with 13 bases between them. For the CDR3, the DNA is TGTGCCAGCAGCTCAACAGGGTTCGGCTACACCTTC. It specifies CASSSTGFGYTF.

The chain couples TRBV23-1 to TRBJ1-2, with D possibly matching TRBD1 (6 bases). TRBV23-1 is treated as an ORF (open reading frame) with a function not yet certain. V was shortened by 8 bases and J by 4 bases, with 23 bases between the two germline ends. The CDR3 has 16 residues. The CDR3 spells CASPPRGGWLGYGYTF. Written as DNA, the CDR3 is TGCGCCAGCCCCCCGAGGGGGGGGTGGTTGGGCTATGGCTACACCTTC.

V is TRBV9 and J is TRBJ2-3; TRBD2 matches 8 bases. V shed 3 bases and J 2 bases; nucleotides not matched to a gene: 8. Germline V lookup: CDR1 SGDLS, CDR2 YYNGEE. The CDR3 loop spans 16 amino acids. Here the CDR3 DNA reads TGTGCCAGCAGCGAGAGAGGGCGGGAGGCCACAGATACGCAGTATTTT. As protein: CASSERGREATDTQYF.

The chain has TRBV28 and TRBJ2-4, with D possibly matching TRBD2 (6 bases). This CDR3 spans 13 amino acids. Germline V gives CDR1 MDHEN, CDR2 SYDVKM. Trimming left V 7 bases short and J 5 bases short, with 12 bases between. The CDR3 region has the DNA TGTGCCAGCACGATTGGAGGGCAAAACATTCAGTACTTC. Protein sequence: CASTIGGQNIQYF.

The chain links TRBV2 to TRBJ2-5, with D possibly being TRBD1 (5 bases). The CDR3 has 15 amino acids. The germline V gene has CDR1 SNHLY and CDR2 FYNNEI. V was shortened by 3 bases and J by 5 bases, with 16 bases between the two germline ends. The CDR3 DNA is TGTGCCAGCAGTGAGGGGTGGGGCGTGGGGGAGACCCAGTACTTC. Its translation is CASSEGWGVGETQYF.